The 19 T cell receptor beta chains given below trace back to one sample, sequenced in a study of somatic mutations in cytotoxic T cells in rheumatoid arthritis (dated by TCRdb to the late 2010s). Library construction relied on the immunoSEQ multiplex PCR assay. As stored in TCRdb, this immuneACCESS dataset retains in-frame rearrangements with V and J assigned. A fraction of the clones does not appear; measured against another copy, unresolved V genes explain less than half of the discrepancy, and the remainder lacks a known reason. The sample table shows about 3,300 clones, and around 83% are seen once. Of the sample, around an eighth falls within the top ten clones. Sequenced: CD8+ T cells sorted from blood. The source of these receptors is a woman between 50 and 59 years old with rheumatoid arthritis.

CDR3 sequence reads: CASSLELTDYNEQFF. In DNA, the CDR3 is TGTGCCAGCAGCTTAGAGTTGACAGACTACAATGAGCAGTTCTTC. The chain recombines TRBV11-2 with TRBJ2-1; maybe TRBD1 (5 bases). V lost 0 bases to trimming and J lost 3 bases, with 9 bases between them. This CDR3 has 15 amino acids. The germline V gene encodes CDR1 SGHAT and CDR2 FQNNGV.

The CDR3 region is CASSLYLAASTDTQYF. For the CDR3, the DNA is TGTGCCAGCAGTTTATACCTAGCTGCTAGCACAGATACGCAGTATTTT. This chain uses TRBV27 with TRBJ2-3, with TRBD2 as a possible D gene (5 bases). CDR1 is MNHEY and CDR2 is SMNVEV in the germline V gene (reference sequence). The ends were cut back, 1 base at V and 0 bases at J, with 11 bases in the middle. The CDR3 extends over 16 amino acids.

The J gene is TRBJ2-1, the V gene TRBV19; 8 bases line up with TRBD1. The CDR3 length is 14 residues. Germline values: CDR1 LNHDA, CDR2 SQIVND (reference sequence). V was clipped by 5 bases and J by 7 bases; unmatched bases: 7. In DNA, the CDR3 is TGTGCCAGTAGTGTTACGCAGGGGGCGAATGAGCAGTTCTTC. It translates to CASSVTQGANEQFF.

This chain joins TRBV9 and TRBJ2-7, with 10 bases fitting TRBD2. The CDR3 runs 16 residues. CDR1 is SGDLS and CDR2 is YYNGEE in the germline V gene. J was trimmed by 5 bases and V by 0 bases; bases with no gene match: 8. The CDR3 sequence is CASSVGEGLAGDEQYF. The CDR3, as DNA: TGTGCCAGCAGCGTAGGAGAGGGTCTAGCGGGAGACGAGCAGTACTTC.

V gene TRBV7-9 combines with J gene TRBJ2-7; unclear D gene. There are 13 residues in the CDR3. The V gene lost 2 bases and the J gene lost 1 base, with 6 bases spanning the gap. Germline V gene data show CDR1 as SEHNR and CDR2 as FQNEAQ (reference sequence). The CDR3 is CASSLPGSYEQYF. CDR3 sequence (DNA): TGTGCCAGCAGCTTACCCGGGTCCTACGAGCAGTACTTC. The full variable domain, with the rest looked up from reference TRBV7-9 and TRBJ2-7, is DTGVSQNPRHKITKRGQNVTFRCDPISEHNRLYWYRQTLGQGPEFLTYFQNEAQLEKSRLLSDRFSAERPKGSFSTLEIQRTEQGDSAMYLCASSLPGSYEQYFGPGTRLTVT.

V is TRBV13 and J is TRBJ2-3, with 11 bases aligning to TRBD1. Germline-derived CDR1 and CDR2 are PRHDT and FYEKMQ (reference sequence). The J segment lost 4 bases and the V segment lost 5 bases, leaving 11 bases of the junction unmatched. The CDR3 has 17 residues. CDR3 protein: CASSQKTGQGVADTQYF. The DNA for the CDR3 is TGTGCCAGCAGCCAAAAAACGGGACAGGGGGTTGCAGATACGCAGTATTTT.

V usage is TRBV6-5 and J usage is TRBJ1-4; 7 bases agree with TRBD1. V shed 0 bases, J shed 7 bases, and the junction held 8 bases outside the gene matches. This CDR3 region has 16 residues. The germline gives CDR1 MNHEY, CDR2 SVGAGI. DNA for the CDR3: TGTGCCAGCAGTTACTCGAGGGACAGCGTCCCTGAAAAACTGTTTTTT. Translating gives CASSYSRDSVPEKLFF.

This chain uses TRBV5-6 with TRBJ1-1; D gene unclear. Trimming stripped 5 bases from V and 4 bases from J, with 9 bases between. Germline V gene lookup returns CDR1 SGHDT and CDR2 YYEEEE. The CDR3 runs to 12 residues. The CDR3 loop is CASSWSSTEAFF. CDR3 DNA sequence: TGTGCCAGCAGTTGGAGCTCCACTGAAGCTTTCTTT.

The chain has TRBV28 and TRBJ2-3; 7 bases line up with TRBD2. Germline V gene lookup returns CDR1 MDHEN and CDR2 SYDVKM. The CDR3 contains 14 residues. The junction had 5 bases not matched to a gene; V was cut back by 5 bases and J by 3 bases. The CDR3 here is CASSSGIGTDTQYF. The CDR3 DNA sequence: TGTGCCAGCAGTAGCGGGATCGGTACAGATACGCAGTATTTT.

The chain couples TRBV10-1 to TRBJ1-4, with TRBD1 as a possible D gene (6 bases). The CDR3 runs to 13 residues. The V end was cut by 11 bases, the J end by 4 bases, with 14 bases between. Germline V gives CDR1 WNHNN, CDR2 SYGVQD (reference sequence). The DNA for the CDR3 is TGCGCCGGGGTACAGGGTCGTAATGAAAAACTGTTTTTT. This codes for CAGVQGRNEKLFF.

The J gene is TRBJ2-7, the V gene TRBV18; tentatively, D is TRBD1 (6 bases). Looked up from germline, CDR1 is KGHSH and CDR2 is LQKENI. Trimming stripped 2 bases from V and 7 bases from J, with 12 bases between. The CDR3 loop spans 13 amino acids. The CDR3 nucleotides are TGTGCCAGCTCACCATCGGACAGCTTGGAGCAGTACTTC. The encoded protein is CASSPSDSLEQYF.

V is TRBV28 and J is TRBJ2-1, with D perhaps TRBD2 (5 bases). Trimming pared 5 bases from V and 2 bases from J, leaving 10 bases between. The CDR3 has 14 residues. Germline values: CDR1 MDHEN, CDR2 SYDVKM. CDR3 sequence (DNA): TGTGCCAGCAGTGAGAGCGGACCCTACAATGAGCAGTTCTTC. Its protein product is CASSESGPYNEQFF.

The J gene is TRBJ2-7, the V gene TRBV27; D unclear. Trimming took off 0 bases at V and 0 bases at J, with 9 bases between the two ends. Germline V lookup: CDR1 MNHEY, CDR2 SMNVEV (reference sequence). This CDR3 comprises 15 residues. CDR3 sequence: CASSLSVLSSYEQYF. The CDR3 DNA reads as TGTGCCAGCAGTTTATCGGTGCTTAGCTCCTACGAGCAGTACTTC.

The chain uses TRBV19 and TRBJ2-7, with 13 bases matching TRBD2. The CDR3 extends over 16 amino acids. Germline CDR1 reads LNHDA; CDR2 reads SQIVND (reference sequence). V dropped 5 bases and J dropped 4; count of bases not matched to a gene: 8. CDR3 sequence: CASSAPWTSGSYEQYF. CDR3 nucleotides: TGTGCCAGTAGTGCCCCGTGGACTAGCGGGAGTTACGAGCAGTACTTC.

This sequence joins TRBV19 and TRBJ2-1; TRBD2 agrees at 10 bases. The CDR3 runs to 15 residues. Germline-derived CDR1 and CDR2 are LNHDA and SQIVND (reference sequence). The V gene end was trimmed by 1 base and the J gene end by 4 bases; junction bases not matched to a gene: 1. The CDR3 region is CASSIVSGRYNEQFF. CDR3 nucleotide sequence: TGTGCCAGTAGTATAGTTAGCGGGAGGTACAATGAGCAGTTCTTC.

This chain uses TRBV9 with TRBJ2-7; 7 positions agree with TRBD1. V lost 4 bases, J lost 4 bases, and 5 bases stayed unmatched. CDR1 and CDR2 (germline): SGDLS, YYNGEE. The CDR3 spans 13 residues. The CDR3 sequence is CASSPGQPYEQYF. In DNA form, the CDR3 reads TGTGCCAGCAGCCCGGGACAGCCATACGAGCAGTACTTC.

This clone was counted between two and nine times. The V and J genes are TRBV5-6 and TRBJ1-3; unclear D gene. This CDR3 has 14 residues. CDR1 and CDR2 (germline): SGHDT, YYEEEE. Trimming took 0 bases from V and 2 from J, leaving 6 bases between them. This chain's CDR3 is CASSLVGAGNTIYF. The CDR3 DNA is TGTGCCAGCAGCTTGGTAGGAGCTGGAAACACCATATATTTT.

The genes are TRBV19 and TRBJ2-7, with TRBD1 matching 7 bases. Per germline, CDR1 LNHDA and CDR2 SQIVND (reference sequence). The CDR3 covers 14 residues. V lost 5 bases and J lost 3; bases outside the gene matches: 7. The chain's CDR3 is CASSGVGQIYEQYF. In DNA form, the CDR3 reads TGTGCCAGTAGTGGGGTGGGACAGATCTACGAGCAGTACTTC.

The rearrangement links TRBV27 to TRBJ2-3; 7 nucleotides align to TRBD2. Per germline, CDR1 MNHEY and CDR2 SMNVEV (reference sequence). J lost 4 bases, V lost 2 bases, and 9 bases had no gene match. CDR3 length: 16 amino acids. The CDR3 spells CASSLRAGTIADTQYF. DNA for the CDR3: TGTGCCAGCAGTTTAAGAGCGGGGACGATCGCAGATACGCAGTATTTT.